The rows below give T cell receptor beta chains drawn from one sample of a study of CD4+ T cells in melanoma. TCRdb's table, derived via immunoSEQ multiplex PCR, lists solely in-frame clones and lacks some. The sample yields about 18,000 clones, 81% seen once. The sample consisted of cells from a culture (not recorded whether cultured in vitro). The receptors derive from a human donor with melanoma. Each CDR3 is given with its conserved first and last residue. D genes are given only for firm matches. Expanded clones get a size class; other rows say once, few or many, or leave the size out.

j_call,d_call,clone_size,v_call,cdr3_nt,cdr3_aa
TRBJ2-7,-,-,TRBV10-3,TGTGCCATCAGTGAAGAAGGAGGGGAGCAGTACTTC,CAISEEGGEQYF
TRBJ1-1,TRBD1,-,TRBV29-1,TGCAGCGTTGAAACGGGACAGGGTTGGACTGAAGCTTTCTTT,CSVETGQGWTEAFF
TRBJ2-6,-,-,TRBV27,TGTGCCAGCAGTTTGAAAGGGCGCCGGCAATCTGGGGCCAACGTCCTGACTTTC,CASSLKGRRQSGANVLTF
TRBJ2-1,-,-,TRBV11-2,TGTGCCAGCAGCTTAGAAAGGGGCAGGGGCCATCGAAATGAGCAGTTCTTC,CASSLERGRGHRNEQFF
TRBJ1-2,-,few,TRBV5-1,TGCGCCAGCTCCTTTGAAGGGTTGGGCTATGGCTACACCTTC,CASSFEGLGYGYTF
TRBJ1-2,TRBD1,once,TRBV6-1,TGTGCCAGCACTCGGCAGGGGGAGGACTATGGCTACACCTTC,CASTRQGEDYGYTF
TRBJ2-7,-,-,TRBV30,TGTGCCTATGCCCGAGGGCAGGGTTCCTACGAGCAGTACTTC,CAYARGQGSYEQYF
TRBJ1-3,-,-,TRBV29-1,TGCAGCGTTGTTAAAGGCTCTGGAAACACCATATATTTT,CSVVKGSGNTIYF
TRBJ2-7,-,-,TRBV5-4,TGTGCCAGCAGCCCCTTCAGCTCCTACGAGCAGTACTTC,CASSPFSSYEQYF
TRBJ1-2,-,-,TRBV30,TGTGCCTGGAGTTTTTACGGGGCCCTCTATGGCTACACCTTC,CAWSFYGALYGYTF
TRBJ2-1,TRBD2,-,TRBV19,TGTGCCAGTAGTATACGGCGGGGGATCTACAATGAGCAGTTCTTC,CASSIRRGIYNEQFF
TRBJ2-7,-,-,TRBV4-1,TGCGCCAGCAGCCAAGCCTTCTTCTACGAGCAGTACTTC,CASSQAFFYEQYF
TRBJ1-2,-,-,TRBV21-1,TGTGCCAGCAGCAAAGGAGCGGGTTTTCGCTACACCTTC,CASSKGAGFRYTF
TRBJ1-5,-,-,TRBV2,TGTGCCAGCCGACCCCTGGGGCGGGGAGCGGATCAGCCCCAGCATTTT,CASRPLGRGADQPQHF
TRBJ1-1,-,once,TRBV7-3,TGTGCCAGCAGCTTAACCGGGAACACTGAAGCTTTCTTT,CASSLTGNTEAFF
TRBJ1-5,-,-,TRBV18,TGTGCCAGCTCACCAGCGGGGGGGAGCGGGGCCCAGCATTTT,CASSPAGGSGAQHF
TRBJ2-3,-,-,TRBV5-4,TGTGCCAGCAGCGGCGGGCAGGGTTACGATACGCAGTATTTT,CASSGGQGYDTQYF
TRBJ1-2,-,-,TRBV7-2,TGTGCCAGCAGCTTCAAACAGAACTATGGCTACACCTTC,CASSFKQNYGYTF
TRBJ2-1,TRBD2,few,TRBV11-2,TGTGCCAGCAGATACGGAGCGGGGGACTCCTACAATGAGCAGTTCTTC,CASRYGAGDSYNEQFF
TRBJ2-3,-,-,TRBV2,TGTGCCAGCCTCGGTTTCGGGGGAGCGGATACGCAGTATTTT,CASLGFGGADTQYF
TRBJ1-1,-,-,TRBV11-2,TGTGCCAGCAGCCGGATGGCGGGGGACACTGAAGCTTTCTTT,CASSRMAGDTEAFF
TRBJ2-1,-,-,TRBV5-5,TGTGCCAGCAGCTTGGTGACCCTCGCCAATGAGCAGTTCTTC,CASSLVTLANEQFF
TRBJ2-3,TRBD2,-,TRBV4-1,TGCGCCAGCAGCCAAGGTTGGCTAGCGGCTTCCACAGATACGCAGTATTTT,CASSQGWLAASTDTQYF
TRBJ2-6,TRBD1,-,TRBV19,TGTGCCAGTAGTATCAGACCGACAGGGGACTCTGGGGCCAACGTCCTGACTTTC,CASSIRPTGDSGANVLTF
TRBJ1-2,-,once,TRBV30,TGTGCCTGGAGCCGGGACGGGAGCTATGGCTACACCTTC,CAWSRDGSYGYTF